This T cell receptor beta chain is drawn from a study of cytomegalovirus exposure and HLA in healthy donors. Findings and limits, study-wide: The study recorded 160 or so TCR beta chains that were cytomegalovirus-associated. Most TCRs appeared rarely, but some public TCRs recurred in many donors.

The data were produced by immunoSEQ multiplex PCR, yet TCRdb's version contains in-frame clones alone and is incomplete. Among 220,000 or so clones listed, about nine tenths were seen once. Comment on this clone: The antigen is not known.

The sequence was collected from a woman between 18 and 29 years old in good health and CMV-seropositive. Sequenced input: PBMCs.

The CDR3 reads CASSDSSYEQYF. CDR3 sequence (DNA): TGTGCCAGCTCAGACAGTTCCTACGAGCAGTACTTC. The chain employs TRBV18 and TRBJ2-7; possible D gene TRBD1, 5 bases. CDR3 length equals 12 residues. Germline loops: CDR1 KGHSH, CDR2 LQKENI. Trimming took 5 bases from V and 1 from J, leaving 6 bases between them. Full variable domain (missing parts from reference TRBV18 and TRBJ2-7): NAGVMQNPRHLVRRRGQEARLRCSPMKGHSHVYWYRQLPEEGLKFMVYLQKENIIDESGMPKERFSAEFPKEGPSILRIQQVVRGDSAAYFCASSDSSYEQYFGPGTRLTVT.